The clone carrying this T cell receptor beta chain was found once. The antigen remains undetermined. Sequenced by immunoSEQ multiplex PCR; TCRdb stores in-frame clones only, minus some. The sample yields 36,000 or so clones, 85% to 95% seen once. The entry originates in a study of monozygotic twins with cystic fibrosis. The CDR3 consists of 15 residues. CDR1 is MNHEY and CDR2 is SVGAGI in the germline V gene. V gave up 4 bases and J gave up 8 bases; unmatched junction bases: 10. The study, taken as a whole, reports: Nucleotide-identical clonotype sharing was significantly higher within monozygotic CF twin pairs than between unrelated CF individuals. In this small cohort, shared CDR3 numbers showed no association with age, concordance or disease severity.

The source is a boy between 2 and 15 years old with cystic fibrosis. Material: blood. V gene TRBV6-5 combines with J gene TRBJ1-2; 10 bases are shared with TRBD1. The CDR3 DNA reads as TGTGCCAGCAGTTCAGGGACAGGGGTCGGCGGGGGCTACACCTTC. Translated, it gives CASSSGTGVGGGYTF.